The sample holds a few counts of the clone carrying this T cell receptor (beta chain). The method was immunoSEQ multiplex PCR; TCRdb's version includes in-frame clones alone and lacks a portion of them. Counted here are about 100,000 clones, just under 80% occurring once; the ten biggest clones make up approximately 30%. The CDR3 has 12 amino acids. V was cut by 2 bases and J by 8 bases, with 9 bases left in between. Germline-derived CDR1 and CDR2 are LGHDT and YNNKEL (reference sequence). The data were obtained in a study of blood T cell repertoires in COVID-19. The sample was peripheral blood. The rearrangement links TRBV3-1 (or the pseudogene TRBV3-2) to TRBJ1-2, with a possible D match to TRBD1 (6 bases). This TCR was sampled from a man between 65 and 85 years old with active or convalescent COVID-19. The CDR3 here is CASSQTGKGYTF. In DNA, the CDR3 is TGTGCCAGCAGCCAAACAGGGAAAGGCTACACCTTC.